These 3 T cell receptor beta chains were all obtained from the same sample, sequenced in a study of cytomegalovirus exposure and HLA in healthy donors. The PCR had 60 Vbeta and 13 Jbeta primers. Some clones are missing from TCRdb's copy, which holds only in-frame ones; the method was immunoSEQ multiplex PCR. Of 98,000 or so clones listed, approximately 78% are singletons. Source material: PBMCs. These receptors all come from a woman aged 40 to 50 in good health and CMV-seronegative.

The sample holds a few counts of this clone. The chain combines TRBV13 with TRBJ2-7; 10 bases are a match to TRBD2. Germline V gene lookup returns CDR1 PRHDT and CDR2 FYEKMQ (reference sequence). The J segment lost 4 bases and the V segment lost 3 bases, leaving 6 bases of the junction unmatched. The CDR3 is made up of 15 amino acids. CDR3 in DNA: TGTGCCAGCAGCTTTTTAGCGGGAGGTATGTACGAGCAGTACTTC. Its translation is CASSFLAGGMYEQYF. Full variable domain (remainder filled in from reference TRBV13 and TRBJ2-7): AAGVIQSPRHLIKEKRETATLKCYPIPRHDTVYWYQQGPGQDPQFLISFYEKMQSDKGSIPDRFSAQQFSDYHSELNMSSLELGDSALYFCASSFLAGGMYEQYFGPGTRLTVT.

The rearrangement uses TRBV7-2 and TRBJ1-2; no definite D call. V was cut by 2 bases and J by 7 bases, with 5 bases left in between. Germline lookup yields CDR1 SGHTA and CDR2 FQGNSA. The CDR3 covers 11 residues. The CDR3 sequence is CASSLNGGYTF. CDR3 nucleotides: TGTGCCAGCAGCTTAAACGGTGGCTACACCTTC.

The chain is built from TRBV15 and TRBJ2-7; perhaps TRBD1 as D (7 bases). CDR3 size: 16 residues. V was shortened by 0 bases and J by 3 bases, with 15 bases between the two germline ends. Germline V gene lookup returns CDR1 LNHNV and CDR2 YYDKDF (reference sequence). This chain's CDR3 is CATSRESAGTVYEQYF. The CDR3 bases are TGTGCCACCAGCAGAGAGAGCGCGGGGACAGTCTACGAGCAGTACTTC.